A single sample is the source of the 8 T cell receptor beta chains below, sequenced in a study of T-cell reconstitution after alpha-beta-depleted transplantation in children. It was with unique molecular identifiers that the TCRbeta library was prepared. TCRdb re-called the PCR reads through MiXCR, storing one row per CDR3 protein. The top ten clones hold about 5% of a sample with 200,000 to 300,000 distinct CDR3 sequences, around 25% of them seen once. Here the sequenced sample was PBMCs, mostly from graft donor cells, taken 360 days after TCRalphabeta/CD19-depleted stem cell transplant. Receptors were obtained from a female patient aged 2 to 10 who had a stem cell transplant for congenital amegakaryocytic thrombocytopenia, so the T cells may come from the graft donor.

The genes are TRBV7-2 and TRBJ2-3; a weak D match, TRBD2 (6 bases). Trimming removed 1 base at V and 0 bases at J, with 11 bases between. This CDR3 contains 16 residues. The germline gives CDR1 SGHTA, CDR2 FQGNSA. This CDR3 reads CASSLEADYSTDTQYF. CDR3 nucleotide sequence: TGTGCCAGCAGCTTAGAGGCGGACTACAGCACAGATACGCAGTATTTT.

The V gene is TRBV7-9, the J gene TRBJ2-3, with D perhaps matching TRBD1 or TRBD2 (5 bases each). The CDR3 consists of 15 residues. Trimming cost V 4 bases and J 6 bases, with 17 bases left between them. Germline V gene lookup returns CDR1 SEHNR and CDR2 FQNEAQ (reference sequence). The CDR3 sequence is CASSSTRMGTDTQYF. CDR3 nucleotides: TGTGCCAGCAGCTCGACACGAATGGGGACGGATACGCAGTATTTT. Drawing the rest from reference TRBV7-9 and TRBJ2-3, the complete variable domain is DTGVSQNPRHKITKRGQNVTFRCDPISEHNRLYWYRQTLGQGPEFLTYFQNEAQLEKSRLLSDRFSAERPKGSFSTLEIQRTEQGDSAMYLCASSSTRMGTDTQYFGPGTRLTVL.

V and J are TRBV12-3 or TRBV12-4 and TRBJ2-3, with 10 bases matching TRBD1. CDR3 length: 18 residues. V lost 6 bases and J lost 1; bases outside the gene matches: 13. The CDR3 DNA reads as TGTGCCAGCAGGCCGAGGACAGGGGGTTGGAGGGGCACAGATACGCAGTATTTT. Its protein is CASRPRTGGWRGTDTQYF.

This chain links TRBV5-1 with TRBJ2-3; D call uncertain. The V gene lost 2 bases and the J gene lost 4 bases, with 8 bases spanning the gap. Germline CDR1 SGHRS, CDR2 YFSETQ. CDR3 length: 13 amino acids. CDR3 amino acids: CASSFRAADTQYF. The CDR3 coding sequence is TGCGCCAGCAGCTTCCGGGCCGCAGATACGCAGTATTTT.

This clonotype appeared a few times. The V and J genes are TRBV11-1 and TRBJ2-1; the match to TRBD1 covers 8 bases. After removal of 6 bases from V and 0 bases from J, the junction contained 13 bases not matched to a gene. CDR3 length: 18 amino acids. Per the germline V gene, CDR1 is SGHAT and CDR2 is FQDESV (reference sequence). Here the CDR3 DNA reads TGTGCCAGCAGTCGTAACCAGGGGGCCCTGAGCTCCTACAATGAGCAGTTCTTC. Its protein is CASSRNQGALSSYNEQFF.

This clonotype has at least ten counts. The rearrangement uses TRBV4-2 and TRBJ1-1; 10 bases fit TRBD1. Trimming cost V 0 bases and J 12 bases; bases outside gene matches: 7. The CDR3 is 14 residues long. Germline V gene sequence: CDR1 LGHNA, CDR2 YNFKEQ. CDR3: CASSQELLDRGTFF. CDR3 coding DNA: TGTGCCAGCAGCCAAGAGTTGTTGGACAGGGGGACTTTCTTT.

This clonotype appeared a few times. The chain recombines TRBV7-6 with TRBJ2-5; D is uncertain. Trimming shortened V by 6 bases and J by 2 bases, and 19 bases separated the two germline ends. This CDR3 has 16 amino acids. The germline gives CDR1 SGHVS, CDR2 FNYEAQ. CDR3 protein: CASSSPLREIQETQYF. The DNA for the CDR3 is TGTGCCAGCAGTAGTCCCCTCCGAGAAATTCAAGAGACCCAGTACTTC.

This clonotype was counted a few times. The chain is built from TRBV20-1 and TRBJ1-3, with D possibly matching TRBD1 (5 bases). This CDR3 spans 13 amino acids. The V end was cut by 0 bases, the J end by 6 bases, with 9 bases between. The V gene's germline CDR1 is DFQATT and CDR2 SNEGSKA (reference sequence). The CDR3 loop is CSARDGGANTIYF. For the CDR3, the DNA is TGCAGTGCTAGAGATGGGGGAGCAAACACCATATATTTT.